This TCR beta chain was captured in a study of T cells in Graves' hyperthyroidism and ophthalmopathy. There are a few counts of this clonotype. What it binds is not known. Study-level findings and limits: Blood also held most thyroid clonotypes expanded beyond 0.001.

The CDR3 covers 18 residues. After removal of 6 bases from V and 0 bases from J, the junction contained 15 bases not matched to a gene. Looked up from germline, CDR1 is DFQATT and CDR2 is SNEGSKA (reference sequence). TCR beta CDR3 region amplification was performed from RNA transcripts. Carried out on the TCR CDR3, a first-round RT-PCR used the HTBI primer set. Each CDR3 protein gets one entry after TCRdb re-called the multiplex PCR reads with MiXCR. Of about 98,000 distinct CDR3 sequences in the sample, 40% were seen once. Graves' hyperthyroidism is called stable when ophthalmopathy does not progress within 18 months. Patients aged 18 to 65 had newly diagnosed hyperthyroidism lasting under 2 months. Exclusions: uncontrolled infection, other autoimmune disease, pregnancy, lactation.

The TCR comes from a young woman with Graves' hyperthyroidism. The chain has TRBV20-1 and TRBJ2-3; TRBD2 matches at 10 bases. Sequences were obtained from peripheral blood or thyroid tissue (not recorded which). DNA of the CDR3: TGCAGTGCCGATCCGGCTAGCGGGAGTTTAAAGAGCACAGATACGCAGTATTTT. Its translation is CSADPASGSLKSTDTQYF.